What follows describes a single TCR beta chain. The sample comes from a study of T cell clones after liver transplantation. Using immunoSEQ multiplex PCR, the repertoire was profiled, and TCRdb retains in-frame clones only, with some absent. Of 99,000 or so clones in the sample, approximately 78% were seen once. The source is a human donor who received a liver transplant. The sequencing used CD4+ T cells from blood, collected before liver transplant.

Written as DNA, the CDR3 is TGTGCCAGCAGCCCCGACGGACGCTCTAGCTACACCTTC. Translating gives CASSPDGRSSYTF. The J gene is TRBJ1-2, the V gene TRBV6-5; D gene ambiguous. Germline CDR1 and CDR2: MNHEY and SVGAGI. The CDR3 runs 13 residues. V lost 6 bases, J lost 9 bases, and 17 bases lay in between.